The rows below give T cell receptor beta chains drawn from one sample of a study of shared clonotypes between healthy human individuals. This table comes from immunoSEQ multiplex PCR, and its TCRdb copy is limited to in-frame clones, with some not included. The sample contains 2,500,000 or so clones, 85% to 95% of which appear only once. The source material was naive CD4+ T cells from PBMCs. All receptors derive from a man aged 18-30 years in good health. Some clones in this sample may be carry-over from other donors' samples. Each CDR3 is given with its conserved first and last residue. A D gene is named only where the DNA matches it firmly. Some rows have no size entry. The others give once, few or many, or a class for an expanded clone.

-	-	TRBV2	TRBJ2-2	CASTQGSLGGELFF	TGTGCCAGCACCCAGGGTTCTTTAGGCGGGGAGCTGTTTTTT
-	-	TRBV5-1	TRBJ1-2	CASSLDSTYGYTF	TGCGCCAGCAGCCTGGACAGCACCTATGGCTACACCTTC
-	-	TRBV6-6	TRBJ2-2	CASKIRVTGELFF	TGTGCCAGCAAAATAAGGGTAACCGGGGAGCTGTTTTTT
-	TRBD2	TRBV30	TRBJ2-1	CAWSYPASGLATERDEQFF	TGTGCCTGGAGTTATCCCGCCTCGGGACTAGCGACAGAGAGGGATGAGCAGTTCTTC
-	-	TRBV18	TRBJ2-7	CASSPTALEEGEQYF	TGTGCCAGCTCACCAACGGCTCTAGAGGAAGGCGAGCAGTACTTC
-	-	TRBV7-3	TRBJ1-6	CASSEDSLYAPLHF	TGTGCCAGCAGCGAGGACAGCCTCTATGCGCCCCTCCACTTT
-	TRBD1	TRBV5-4	TRBJ2-6	CASSLAGQGFPGANVLTF	TGTGCCAGCAGCTTGGCGGGACAGGGGTTTCCTGGGGCCAACGTCCTGACTTTC
-	-	TRBV29-1	TRBJ2-3	CSVVVFDTQYF	TGCAGCGTTGTGGTATTTGATACGCAGTATTTT
-	-	TRBV30	TRBJ2-1	CAWTRGQLANGDEQFF	TGTGCCTGGACCCGAGGCCAGCTGGCTAACGGCGATGAGCAGTTCTTC
-	-	TRBV20-1	TRBJ1-1	CSARQSEAFF	TGCAGTGCCCGACAATCTGAAGCTTTCTTT
-	-	TRBV5-1	TRBJ1-2	CASSPRDYGYTF	TGCGCCAGCAGCCCTCGCGACTATGGCTACACCTTC
-	-	TRBV10-3	TRBJ2-7	CAISESFLRDYEQYF	TGTGCCATCAGTGAGTCGTTTCTCCGGGACTACGAGCAGTACTTC
-	TRBD2	TRBV5-1	TRBJ2-2	CASSGRSLQNTGELFF	TGCGCCAGTAGCGGGAGGAGTCTACAGAACACCGGGGAGCTGTTTTTT
-	-	TRBV5-4	TRBJ2-7	CASSLDGANYEQYF	TGTGCCAGCAGCTTGGACGGGGCCAACTACGAGCAGTACTTC
-	TRBD1	TRBV5-1	TRBJ2-1	CASSLDGQGNEQFF	TGCGCCAGCAGCTTGGACGGACAGGGCAATGAGCAGTTCTTC
-	-	TRBV9	TRBJ2-4	CASSGSGIAKNIQYF	TGTGCCAGCAGCGGAAGCGGAATAGCCAAAAACATTCAGTACTTC
-	TRBD1	TRBV5-6	TRBJ2-7	CASSLAPTGSHEQYF	TGTGCCAGCAGCTTGGCCCCGACAGGGAGCCACGAGCAGTACTTC
-	TRBD2	TRBV28	TRBJ2-1	CASSSGAIEAGGNEQFF	TGTGCCAGCAGCTCGGGAGCTATCGAGGCGGGGGGAAATGAGCAGTTCTTC
few	TRBD1	TRBV5-1	TRBJ2-5	CASSLVGTGGMETQYF	TGCGCCAGCAGCTTGGTAGGGACAGGCGGTATGGAGACCCAGTACTTC
-	TRBD2	TRBV9	TRBJ2-2	CASSVGASGTNTGELFF	TGTGCCAGCAGCGTAGGGGCTAGCGGGACGAACACCGGGGAGCTGTTTTTT
-	-	TRBV28	TRBJ2-1	CASSPSYNEQFF	TGTGCCAGCAGCCCATCCTACAATGAGCAGTTCTTC
-	-	TRBV19	TRBJ1-2	CASSTTGRGGYTF	TGTGCCAGTAGTACCACGGGGCGCGGTGGCTACACCTTC
-	TRBD1	TRBV2	TRBJ2-2	CASGGQGSDPNTGELFF	TGTGCCAGCGGAGGACAGGGAAGTGATCCGAACACCGGGGAGCTGTTTTTT
-	TRBD2	TRBV28	TRBJ2-1	CASSFRLAGYNEQFF	TGTGCCAGCAGTTTTCGGCTAGCGGGTTACAATGAGCAGTTCTTC
-	-	TRBV28	TRBJ1-3	CASSPGGDSGNTIYF	TGTGCCAGCAGTCCCGGGGGCGACTCTGGAAACACCATATATTTT
-	TRBD1	TRBV10-1	TRBJ1-1	CASSENTGVNTEAFF	TGCGCCAGCAGCGAGAACACAGGGGTGAACACTGAAGCTTTCTTT
-	-	TRBV7-2	TRBJ2-1	CASSLTREWFDEQFF	TGTGCCAGCAGCTTAACAAGGGAATGGTTCGATGAGCAGTTCTTC
-	-	TRBV6-1	TRBJ1-1	CASSEYPWSGNPNTEAFF	TGTGCCAGCAGTGAATACCCCTGGTCTGGAAATCCTAACACTGAAGCTTTCTTT
-	-	TRBV28	TRBJ2-7	CASSLFSYEQYF	TGTGCCAGCAGTTTATTCTCATACGAGCAGTACTTC
-	-	TRBV5-1	TRBJ1-1	CASSLLGQAITEAFF	TGCGCCAGCAGCTTGTTAGGCCAGGCCATCACTGAAGCTTTCTTT
-	-	TRBV2	TRBJ1-1	CASSAQGNTEAFF	TGTGCCAGCAGTGCCCAGGGGAACACTGAAGCTTTCTTT
-	-	TRBV5-6	TRBJ2-1	CASSLGDLNDEQFF	TGTGCCAGCAGCTTGGGGGACTTAAACGATGAGCAGTTCTTC
-	TRBD2	TRBV9	TRBJ2-5	CASSVEQRTSGWETQYF	TGTGCCAGCAGCGTAGAACAACGGACTAGCGGGTGGGAGACCCAGTACTTC
-	TRBD2	TRBV5-1	TRBJ2-1	CASSLDPSGSYNEQFF	TGCGCCAGCAGCTTGGATCCTAGCGGGTCTTACAATGAGCAGTTCTTC
few	-	TRBV5-4	TRBJ2-7	CASSSTPLPDPVASREQYF	TGTGCCAGCAGCTCAACCCCCCTCCCGGACCCGGTGGCTAGCCGGGAGCAGTACTTC
-	-	TRBV6-1	TRBJ2-3	CASSDLGGEGDTQYF	TGTGCCAGCAGTGATTTGGGGGGAGAGGGAGATACGCAGTATTTT
-	-	TRBV4-2	TRBJ1-2	CASSQEGANYGYTF	TGTGCCAGCAGCCAAGAAGGCGCTAACTATGGCTACACCTTC
-	-	TRBV7-9	TRBJ1-1	CASSSGNLNTEAFF	TGTGCCAGCAGTTCAGGGAACTTGAACACTGAAGCTTTCTTT
once	TRBD2	TRBV25-1	TRBJ2-3	CASRLAGTDTQYF	TGTGCCAGCCGACTAGCAGGCACAGATACGCAGTATTTT
once	-	TRBV7-2	TRBJ2-7	CASSLAPNNYEQYF	TGTGCCAGCAGCTTAGCGCCTAACAACTACGAGCAGTACTTC
once	-	TRBV28	TRBJ1-5	CASIGSRLQPQHF	TGTGCCAGCATTGGCTCGCGCCTTCAGCCCCAGCATTTT
-	-	TRBV4-2	TRBJ1-4	CASSPSYPNEKLFF	TGTGCCAGCAGCCCTAGTTACCCTAATGAAAAACTGTTTTTT
-	-	TRBV4-3	TRBJ2-4	CASSQDPLAKNIQYF	TGCGCCAGCAGCCAAGATCCCTTAGCCAAAAACATTCAGTACTTC
-	-	TRBV5-1	TRBJ2-7	CASSLAVDNEQYF	TGCGCCAGCAGCTTGGCGGTGGACAACGAGCAGTACTTC
-	-	TRBV6-4	TRBJ2-3	CASSVGPTDTQYF	TGTGCCAGCAGTGTAGGGCCCACAGATACGCAGTATTTT
-	TRBD1	TRBV4-1	TRBJ2-5	CASSQSWGQSQETQYF	TGCGCCAGCAGCCAAAGCTGGGGACAGAGCCAAGAGACCCAGTACTTC
-	TRBD2	TRBV30	TRBJ2-3	CAWSPPTSLETQYF	TGTGCCTGGAGTCCTCCGACTAGCTTGGAAACGCAGTATTTT
-	-	TRBV6-1	TRBJ1-2	CASSALQVYRGGYTF	TGTGCCAGCAGCGCCCTACAGGTTTATCGGGGCGGCTACACCTTC
-	TRBD2	TRBV28	TRBJ2-7	CASSFIQREPYEQYF	TGTGCCAGCAGTTTTATCCAGCGGGAGCCTTACGAGCAGTACTTC
once	-	TRBV7-3	TRBJ2-7	CASSLSAGIDYEQYF	TGTGCCAGCAGCTTATCCGCCGGGATCGACTACGAGCAGTACTTC
-	-	TRBV28	TRBJ2-3	CASTSLRGFGRADTQYF	TGTGCCAGCACCTCCCTGAGGGGTTTCGGGCGGGCAGATACGCAGTATTTT